This T cell receptor (beta chain) is drawn from a study of blood T cells in healthy people across ages. Whole-study results and caveats: Those diversity estimates obtained from one million T cells were thought to be underestimates. Naive T cell percentage and TCR beta diversity correlated strongly.

Trimming left V 1 base short and J 3 bases short, with 16 bases between. The length of the CDR3 is 16 residues. Per germline, CDR1 SQVTM and CDR2 ANQGSEA. With respect to this clonotype: The antigen is undetermined.

A second PCR of 7 to 11 cycles used a sample-barcoded 5' primer and a J-beta primer mix. A single record per CDR3 protein comes from TCRdb applying MiXCR to the 5' RACE reads. The top ten hold 9.4% of the sample, which has fewer than 800,000 distinct CDR3 sequences, just under 25% seen once. This same sample was also taken into another study, of T cells of mothers and their children.

This chain connects TRBV29-1 to TRBJ2-1; possible D gene TRBD1, 7 bases. The sample consisted of blood. This receptor was identified in a boy between 10 and 17 years old in good health. CDR3 protein: CSVEAWSGGYYNEQFF. CDR3 nucleotide sequence: TGCAGCGTTGAAGCCTGGTCAGGGGGGTACTACAATGAGCAGTTCTTC.